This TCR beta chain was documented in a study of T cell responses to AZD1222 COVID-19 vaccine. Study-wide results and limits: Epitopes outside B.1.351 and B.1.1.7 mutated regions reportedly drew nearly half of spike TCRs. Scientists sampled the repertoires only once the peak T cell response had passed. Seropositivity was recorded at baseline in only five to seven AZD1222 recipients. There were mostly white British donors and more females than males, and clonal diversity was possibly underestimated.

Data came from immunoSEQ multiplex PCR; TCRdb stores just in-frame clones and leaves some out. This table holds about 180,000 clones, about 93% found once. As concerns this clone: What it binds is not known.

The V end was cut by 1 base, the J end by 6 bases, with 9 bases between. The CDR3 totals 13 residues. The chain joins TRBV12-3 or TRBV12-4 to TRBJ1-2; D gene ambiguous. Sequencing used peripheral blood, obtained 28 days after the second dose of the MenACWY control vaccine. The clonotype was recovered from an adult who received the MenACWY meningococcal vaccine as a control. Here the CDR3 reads CASSLVTANGYTF. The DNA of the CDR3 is TGTGCCAGCAGTTTAGTGACGGCGAATGGCTACACCTTC.